These 12 T cell receptor beta chains came from one sample sequenced in a study of cytomegalovirus exposure and HLA in healthy donors. PCR involved 60 Vbeta and 13 Jbeta primers. The data were produced by immunoSEQ multiplex PCR, yet TCRdb's version contains in-frame clones alone and is incomplete. The sample has more than 110,000 clones, 60% to 80% seen once. The material sequenced was PBMCs. The receptor set was obtained from a male donor in good health and CMV-seronegative.

The V call is TRBV5-1, the J call TRBJ2-7; D is undetermined. The ends were cut back, 0 bases at V and 1 base at J, with 8 bases in the middle. The CDR3 spans 14 residues. Germline-derived CDR1 and CDR2 are SGHRS and YFSETQ. The CDR3 here is CASSLDRVSYEQYF. The CDR3 DNA reads as TGCGCCAGCAGCTTGGATCGGGTTTCCTACGAGCAGTACTTC. Filled out from reference TRBV5-1 and TRBJ2-7, the complete variable domain reads KAGVTQTPRYLIKTRGQQVTLSCSPISGHRSVSWYQQTPGQGLQFLFEYFSETQRNKGNFPGRFSGRQFSNSRSEMNVSTLELGDSALYLCASSLDRVSYEQYFGPGTRLTVT.

The chain carries TRBV11-2 and TRBJ2-6; no firm D call. The V and J ends lost 5 bases and 2 bases respectively, with 10 bases between them. The germline CDR1 and CDR2 sequences are SGHAT and FQNNGV. The CDR3 contains 15 residues. The CDR3 DNA reads as TGTGCCAGCAGCGCCGTCAGGACTGGGGCCAACGTCCTGACTTTC. Its protein is CASSAVRTGANVLTF.

V gene TRBV4-1 combines with J gene TRBJ2-3, with 16 bases fitting TRBD2. Germline V CDR1 and CDR2: MGHRA, YSYEKL. CDR3 length equals 20 residues. The J segment lost 4 bases and the V segment lost 0 bases, leaving 10 bases of the junction unmatched. CDR3 residues: CASSQDPQGLAGGSADTQYF. CDR3 bases: TGCGCCAGCAGCCAAGATCCCCAGGGACTAGCGGGAGGGTCGGCAGATACGCAGTATTTT.

As for this clone: A read error may produce the germline difference seen at one junction end. The chain combines TRBV4-1 with TRBJ2-4; no reliable D call. Germline V gives CDR1 MGHRA, CDR2 YSYEKL. The CDR3 sequence is 16 residues long. CDR3 in DNA: TGCGCCAGCAGCCCGCTTCCCCAGACCGATGAAAACAGTCAGTACTTC. It specifies CASSPLPQTDENSQYF.

V is TRBV10-3 and J is TRBJ1-5, with a possible D match to TRBD1 (5 bases). The CDR3 consists of 14 residues. Germline CDR1 reads ENHRY; CDR2 reads SYGVKD. Trimming took off 2 bases at V and 3 bases at J, with 8 bases between the two ends. CDR3 loop: CAISEGQLNQPQHF. The CDR3 nucleotides read TGTGCCATCAGTGAGGGACAACTCAATCAGCCCCAGCATTTT.

The chain joins TRBV5-1 to TRBJ2-7; the match to TRBD1 covers 7 bases. V lost 1 base, J lost 5 bases, and 9 bases stayed unmatched. Germline V gene lookup returns CDR1 SGHRS and CDR2 YFSETQ. The CDR3 loop spans 15 amino acids. The CDR3 DNA reads TGCGCCAGCAGCTTGACACTTAGGGGGCCCCACGAGCAGTACTTC. This encodes CASSLTLRGPHEQYF.

V gene TRBV2 combines with J gene TRBJ2-5, with 7 bases identical to TRBD2. V shed 3 bases, J shed 9 bases, and the junction held 16 bases outside the gene matches. CDR1 is SNHLY, CDR2 FYNNEI, per germline. The CDR3 length is 16 residues. CDR3 residues: CASSDLGSSGGGAQYF. The CDR3, as DNA: TGTGCCAGCAGTGATCTGGGCTCTAGCGGAGGAGGGGCCCAGTACTTC.

The chain uses TRBV10-1 and TRBJ2-6, with TRBD1 matching 7 bases. From germline, CDR1 is WNHNN and CDR2 SYGVQD (reference sequence). Trimming removed 2 bases from V and 2 bases from J; junction bases left unmatched: 0. The length of the CDR3 is 15 residues. In nucleotides, the CDR3 is TGCGCCAGCAGTGAGGACAGGGCTGGGGCCAACGTCCTGACTTTC. Encoded protein: CASSEDRAGANVLTF.

This chain joins TRBV5-5 and TRBJ1-5; D possibly corresponds to TRBD1 (5 bases). CDR1 is SGHKS and CDR2 is YYEKEE in the germline V gene (reference sequence). This CDR3 is built from 14 residues. Trimming shortened V by 0 bases and J by 7 bases, and 11 bases separated the two germline ends. The chain's CDR3 is CASSLVGPGQPQHF. CDR3 nucleotides: TGTGCCAGCAGCTTGGTCGGGCCAGGGCAGCCCCAGCATTTT.

The chain recombines TRBV7-3 with TRBJ2-1; TRBD1 matches 8 bases. The germline gives CDR1 SGHTA, CDR2 FQGTGA. The CDR3 covers 16 residues. Unmatched junction bases numbered 4, after V lost 3 bases and J lost 0 bases. The CDR3 reads CASSLDRASSYNEQFF. The CDR3, as DNA: TGTGCCAGCAGCTTGGACAGGGCCAGCTCCTACAATGAGCAGTTCTTC. The whole variable domain, remainder taken from reference TRBV7-3 and TRBJ2-1, is GAGVSQTPSNKVTEKGKYVELRCDPISGHTALYWYRQSLGQGPEFLIYFQGTGAADDSGLPNDRFFAVRPEGSVSTLKIQRTERGDSAVYLCASSLDRASSYNEQFFGPGTRLTVL.

This rearrangement joins TRBV16 to TRBJ1-5; 7 bases are shared with TRBD1. With V trimmed by 6 bases and J by 1 base, 9 bases remained unmatched. Germline-derived CDR1 and CDR2 are KGHSY and FQNENV. The CDR3 loop spans 16 amino acids. This chain's CDR3 is CASSRPGTESNQPQHF. DNA for the CDR3: TGTGCCAGCAGTAGACCCGGGACAGAGAGCAATCAGCCCCAGCATTTT.

J is TRBJ1-2 and V is TRBV6-5, with TRBD1 as a possible D gene (6 bases). Germline V lookup: CDR1 MNHEY, CDR2 SVGAGI. CDR3 length: 15 residues. Trimming took 6 bases from V and 8 from J, leaving 22 bases between them. CDR3 loop: CASSKTQGWGDGYTF. Here the CDR3 DNA reads TGTGCCAGCAGCAAGACACAGGGTTGGGGTGACGGCTACACCTTC.